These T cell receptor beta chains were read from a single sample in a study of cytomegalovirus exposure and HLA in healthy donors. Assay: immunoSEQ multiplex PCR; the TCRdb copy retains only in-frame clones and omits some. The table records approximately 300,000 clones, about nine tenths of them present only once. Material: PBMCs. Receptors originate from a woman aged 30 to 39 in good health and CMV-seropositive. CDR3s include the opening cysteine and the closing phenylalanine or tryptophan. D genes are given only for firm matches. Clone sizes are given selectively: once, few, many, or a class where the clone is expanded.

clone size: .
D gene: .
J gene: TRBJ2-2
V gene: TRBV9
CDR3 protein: CASSHASSGETNTGELFF
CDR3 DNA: TGTGCCAGCAGCCATGCGTCTTCGGGGGAGACGAACACCGGGGAGCTGTTTTTT

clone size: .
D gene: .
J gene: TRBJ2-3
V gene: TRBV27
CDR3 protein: CASSLSGSDTQYF
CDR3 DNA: TGTGCCAGCAGTTTATCAGGGTCAGATACGCAGTATTTT

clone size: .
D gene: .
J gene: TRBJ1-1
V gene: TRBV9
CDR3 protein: CASSATGRTEAFF
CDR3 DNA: TGTGCCAGCAGCGCCACAGGGCGAACTGAAGCTTTCTTT

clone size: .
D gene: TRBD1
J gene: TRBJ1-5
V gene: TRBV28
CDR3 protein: CASRPGQGSGNQPQHF
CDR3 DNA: TGTGCCAGCAGACCTGGACAGGGGTCGGGGAATCAGCCCCAGCATTTT

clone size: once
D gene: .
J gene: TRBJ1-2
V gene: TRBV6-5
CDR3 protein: CASKRPSGYGYTF
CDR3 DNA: TGTGCCAGCAAAAGACCCTCTGGATATGGCTACACCTTC

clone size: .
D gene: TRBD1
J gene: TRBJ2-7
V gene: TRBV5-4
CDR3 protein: CASSLQGGTYEQYF
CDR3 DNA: TGTGCCAGCAGCTTACAGGGGGGAACCTACGAGCAGTACTTC

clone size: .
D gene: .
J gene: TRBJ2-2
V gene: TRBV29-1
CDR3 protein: CSVGKGANTGELFF
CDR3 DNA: TGCAGCGTTGGTAAGGGGGCGAACACCGGGGAGCTGTTTTTT

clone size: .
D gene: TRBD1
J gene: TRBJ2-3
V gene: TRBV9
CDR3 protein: CASDGTDGTDTQYF
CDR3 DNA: TGTGCCAGCGACGGGACAGACGGCACAGATACGCAGTATTTT

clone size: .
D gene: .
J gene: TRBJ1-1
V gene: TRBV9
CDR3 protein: CASSVSQGGPEAFF
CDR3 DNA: TGTGCCAGCAGCGTTAGCCAGGGTGGTCCTGAAGCTTTCTTT

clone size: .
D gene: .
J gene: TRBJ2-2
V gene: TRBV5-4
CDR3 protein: CASSLRADTGELFF
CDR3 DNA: TGTGCCAGCAGCTTGAGAGCGGACACCGGGGAGCTGTTTTTT

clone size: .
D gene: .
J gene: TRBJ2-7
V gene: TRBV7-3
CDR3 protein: CASIRKQGPYLYEQYF
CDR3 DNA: TGTGCCAGCATTCGAAAGCAGGGCCCTTACCTCTACGAGCAGTACTTC

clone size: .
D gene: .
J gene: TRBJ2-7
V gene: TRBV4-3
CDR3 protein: CASSQSLERGSYEQYF
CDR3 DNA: TGCGCCAGCAGCCAAAGTCTGGAGAGAGGCTCCTACGAGCAGTACTTC

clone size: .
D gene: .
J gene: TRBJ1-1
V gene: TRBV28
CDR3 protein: CASSLIRSNTEAFF
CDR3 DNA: TGTGCCAGCAGTTTAATTCGTTCGAACACTGAAGCTTTCTTT

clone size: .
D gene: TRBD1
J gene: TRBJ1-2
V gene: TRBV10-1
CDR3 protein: CASSGGTGVFVYGYTF
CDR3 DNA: TGCGCCAGCAGCGGAGGGACAGGGGTATTCGTGTATGGCTACACCTTC

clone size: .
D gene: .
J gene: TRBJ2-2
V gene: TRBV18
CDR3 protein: CASSPGGGTGELFF
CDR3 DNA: TGTGCCAGCTCACCAGGAGGGGGCACCGGGGAGCTGTTTTTT

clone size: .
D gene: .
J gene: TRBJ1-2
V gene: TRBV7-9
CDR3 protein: CASSPAAGYYGYTF
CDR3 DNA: TGTGCCAGCAGCCCTGCCGCGGGGTACTATGGCTACACCTTC

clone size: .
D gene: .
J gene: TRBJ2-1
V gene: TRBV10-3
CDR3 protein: CAISEWGFHEQFF
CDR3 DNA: TGTGCCATCAGTGAGTGGGGTTTCCATGAGCAGTTCTTC

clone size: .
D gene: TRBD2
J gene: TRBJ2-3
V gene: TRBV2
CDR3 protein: CASSVETSGFSTDTQYF
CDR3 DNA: TGTGCCAGCAGTGTAGAGACTAGCGGGTTTAGCACAGATACGCAGTATTTT

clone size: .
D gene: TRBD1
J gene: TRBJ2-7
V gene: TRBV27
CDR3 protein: CASKSGQGAYEQYF
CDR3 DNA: TGTGCCAGCAAGTCAGGACAGGGGGCTTACGAGCAGTACTTC

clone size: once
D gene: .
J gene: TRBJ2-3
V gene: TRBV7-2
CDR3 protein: CASSLGPGQTGTQYF
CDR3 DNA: TGTGCCAGCAGCTTAGGTCCAGGACAGACTGGTACGCAGTATTTT

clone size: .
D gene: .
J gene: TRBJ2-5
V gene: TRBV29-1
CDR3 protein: CSGGAGVETQYF
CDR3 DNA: TGCAGCGGGGGGGCGGGAGTAGAGACCCAGTACTTC

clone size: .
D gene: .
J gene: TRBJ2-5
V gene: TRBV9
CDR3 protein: CASSVEASGYQETQYF
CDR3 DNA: TGTGCCAGCAGCGTAGAAGCCAGCGGGTACCAAGAGACCCAGTACTTC

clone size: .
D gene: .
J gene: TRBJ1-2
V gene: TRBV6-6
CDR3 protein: CASSYMGYYGYTF
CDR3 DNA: TGTGCCAGCAGTTACATGGGGTACTATGGCTACACCTTC

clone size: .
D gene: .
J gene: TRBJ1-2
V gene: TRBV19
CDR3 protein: CASSQGLHGYTF
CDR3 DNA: TGTGCCAGTTCCCAGGGGCTCCATGGCTACACCTTC

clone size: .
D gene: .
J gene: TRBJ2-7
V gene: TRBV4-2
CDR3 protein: CASSQDSYEQYF
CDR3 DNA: TGTGCCAGCAGCCAAGATAGTTACGAGCAGTACTTC

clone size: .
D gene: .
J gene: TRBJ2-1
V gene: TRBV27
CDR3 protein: CASSLSLGVGEQFF
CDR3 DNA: TGTGCCAGCAGTTTGTCCCTCGGTGTGGGTGAGCAGTTCTTC

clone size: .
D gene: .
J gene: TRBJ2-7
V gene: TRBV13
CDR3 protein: CASSSSDPGPSYEQYF
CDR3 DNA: TGTGCCAGCAGCTCTTCCGATCCGGGCCCCTCCTACGAGCAGTACTTC

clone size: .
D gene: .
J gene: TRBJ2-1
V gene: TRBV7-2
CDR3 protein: CASRRSDNEQFF
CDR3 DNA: TGTGCCAGCAGACGGAGTGACAATGAGCAGTTCTTC

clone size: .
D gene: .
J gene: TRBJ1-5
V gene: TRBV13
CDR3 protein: CASSLGQRGQPQHF
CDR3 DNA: TGTGCCAGCAGCCTTGGACAGCGGGGACAGCCCCAGCATTTT

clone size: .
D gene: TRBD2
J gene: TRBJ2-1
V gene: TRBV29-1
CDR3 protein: CSVEEGPIAGVGVF
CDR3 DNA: TGCAGCGTTGAAGAAGGGCCAATCGCGGGAGTGGGTGTCTTC

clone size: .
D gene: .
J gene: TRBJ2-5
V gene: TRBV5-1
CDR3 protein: CASKRTWTDQETQYF
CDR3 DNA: TGCGCCAGCAAACGAACATGGACAGACCAAGAGACCCAGTACTTC

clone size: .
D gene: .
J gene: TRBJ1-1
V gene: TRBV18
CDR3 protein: CASSPQGWETEAFF
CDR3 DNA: TGTGCCAGCTCACCACAGGGGTGGGAGACTGAAGCTTTCTTT

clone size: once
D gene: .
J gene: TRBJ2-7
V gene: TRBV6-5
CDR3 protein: CASSLGDLNEQYF
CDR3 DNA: TGTGCCAGCAGTTTGGGTGATCTGAACGAGCAGTACTTC

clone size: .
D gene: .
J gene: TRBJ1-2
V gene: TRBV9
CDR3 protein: CASSTQPGNYGYTF
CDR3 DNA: TGTGCCAGCAGCACCCAGCCCGGGAACTATGGCTACACCTTC

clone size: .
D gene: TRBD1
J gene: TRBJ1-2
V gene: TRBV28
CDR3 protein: CATPIGGPSNYGYTF
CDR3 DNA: TGTGCCACTCCCATAGGGGGCCCTTCTAACTATGGCTACACCTTC

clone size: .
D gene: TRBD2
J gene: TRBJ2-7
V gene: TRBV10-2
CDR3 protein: CASSVTSGTYEQYF
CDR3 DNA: TGCGCCAGCAGTGTCACTAGCGGAACCTACGAGCAGTACTTC

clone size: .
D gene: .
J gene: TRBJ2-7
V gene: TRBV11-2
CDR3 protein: CASSLDLGSYEQYF
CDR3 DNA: TGTGCCAGCAGCTTAGATCTGGGGTCTTACGAGCAGTACTTC

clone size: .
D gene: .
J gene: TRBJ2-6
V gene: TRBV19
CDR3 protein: CASTQWGSGANVLTF
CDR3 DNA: TGTGCCAGTACCCAGTGGGGATCTGGGGCCAACGTCCTGACTTTC

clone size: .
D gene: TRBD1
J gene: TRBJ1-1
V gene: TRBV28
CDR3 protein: CASSLWGTGAPNTEAFF
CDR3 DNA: TGTGCCAGCAGTTTATGGGGGACAGGGGCCCCGAACACTGAAGCTTTCTTT

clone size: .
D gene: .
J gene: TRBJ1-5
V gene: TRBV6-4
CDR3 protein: CASSIGSNQPQHF
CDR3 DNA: TGTGCCAGCAGCATAGGTAGCAATCAGCCCCAGCATTTT

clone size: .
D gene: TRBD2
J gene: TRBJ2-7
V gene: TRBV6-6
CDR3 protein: CASSSAGGPYEQYF
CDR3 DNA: TGTGCCAGCAGTTCAGCGGGAGGGCCCTACGAGCAGTACTTC

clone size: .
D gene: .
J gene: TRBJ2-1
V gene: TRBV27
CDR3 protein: CASSYSNEQFF
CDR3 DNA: TGTGCCAGCAGTTACAGCAATGAGCAGTTCTTC

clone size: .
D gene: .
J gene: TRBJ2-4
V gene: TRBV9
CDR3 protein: CASSVGVQGVGLAKNIQYF
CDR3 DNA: TGTGCCAGCAGCGTAGGCGTACAGGGTGTTGGACTAGCCAAAAACATTCAGTACTTC

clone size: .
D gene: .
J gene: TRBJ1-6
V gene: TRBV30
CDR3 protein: CAWIHPGRYNSPLHF
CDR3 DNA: TGTGCCTGGATTCACCCCGGGAGGTATAATTCACCCCTCCACTTT

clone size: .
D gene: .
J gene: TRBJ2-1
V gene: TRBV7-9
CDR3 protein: CASSLDKFF
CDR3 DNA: TGTGCCAGCAGCTTAGATAAGTTCTTC

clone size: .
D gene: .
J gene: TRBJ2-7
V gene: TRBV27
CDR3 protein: CASSLGQGPYEQYF
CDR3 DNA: TGTGCCAGCAGTTTAGGGCAGGGGCCTTACGAGCAGTACTTC

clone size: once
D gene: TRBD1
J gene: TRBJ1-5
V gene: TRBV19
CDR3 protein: CASQTGSNQPQHF
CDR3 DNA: TGTGCCAGCCAGACAGGGAGCAATCAGCCCCAGCATTTT

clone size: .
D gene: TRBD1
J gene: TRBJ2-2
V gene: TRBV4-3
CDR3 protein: CASSQDRGTGGTGELFF
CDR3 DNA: TGCGCCAGCAGCCAAGACAGGGGGACAGGGGGCACCGGGGAGCTGTTTTTT